Reported below is one TCR beta chain. V gave up 8 bases and J gave up 4 bases; unmatched junction bases: 5. The CDR3 sequence is 13 residues long. CDR1 is MNHEY and CDR2 is SMNVEV in the germline V gene (reference sequence). These data are taken from a study of T cell changes during pregnancy in multiple sclerosis. The repertoire was sequenced with immunoSEQ multiplex PCR; TCRdb's copy has only in-frame clones and lacks some. This sample yields some 85,000 clones, of which 85% to 95% are seen a single time; under 0.85% belongs to the top ten. The sequence was obtained from a female donor with multiple sclerosis, enrolled in a pregnancy study. Material: peripheral blood, obtained in the third trimester of pregnancy. The rearrangement links TRBV27 to TRBJ1-1; 9 bases fit TRBD1. The CDR3 nucleotides read TGTGCCAGCCGGGACAGGGTTGGCACTGAAGCTTTCTTT. Translating it yields CASRDRVGTEAFF.